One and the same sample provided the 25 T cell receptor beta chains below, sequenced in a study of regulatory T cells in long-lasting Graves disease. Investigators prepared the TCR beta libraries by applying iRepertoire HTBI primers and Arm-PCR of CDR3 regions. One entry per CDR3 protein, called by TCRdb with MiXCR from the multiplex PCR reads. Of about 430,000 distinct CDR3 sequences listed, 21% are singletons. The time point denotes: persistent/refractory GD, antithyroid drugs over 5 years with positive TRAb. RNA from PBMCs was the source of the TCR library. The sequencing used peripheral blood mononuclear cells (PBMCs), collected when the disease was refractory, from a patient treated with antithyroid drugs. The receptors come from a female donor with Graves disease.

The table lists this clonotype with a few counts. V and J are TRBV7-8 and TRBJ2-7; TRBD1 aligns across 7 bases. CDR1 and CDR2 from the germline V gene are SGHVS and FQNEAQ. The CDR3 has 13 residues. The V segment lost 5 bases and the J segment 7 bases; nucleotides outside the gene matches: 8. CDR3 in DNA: TGTGCCAGCAGCCCTAGACAGGGTTGGGAGCAGTACTTC. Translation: CASSPRQGWEQYF.

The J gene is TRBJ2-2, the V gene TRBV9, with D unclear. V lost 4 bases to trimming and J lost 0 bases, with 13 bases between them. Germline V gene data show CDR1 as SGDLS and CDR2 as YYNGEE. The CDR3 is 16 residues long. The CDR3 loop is CASSSVVGSNTGELFF. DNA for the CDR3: TGTGCCAGCAGCTCAGTTGTAGGGTCGAACACCGGGGAGCTGTTTTTT.

The DNA of the CDR3 is TGCGCCAGCAGCCGATTCGGGGACACTGAAGCTTTCTTT. This gives the protein CASSRFGDTEAFF. The V and J genes are TRBV4-1 and TRBJ1-1, with D uncertain. Germline-derived CDR1 and CDR2 are MGHRA and YSYEKL. The V end lost 4 bases, the J end lost 3 bases, and 9 bases lay between the germline ends. This CDR3 comprises 13 residues.

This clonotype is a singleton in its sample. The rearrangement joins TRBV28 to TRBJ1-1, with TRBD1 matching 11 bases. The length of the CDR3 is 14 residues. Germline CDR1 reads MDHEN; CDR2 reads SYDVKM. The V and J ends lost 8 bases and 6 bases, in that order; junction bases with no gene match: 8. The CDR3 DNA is TGTGCCAGCGACGGACAGGGGGCGCAGCCTGAAGCTTTCTTT. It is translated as CASDGQGAQPEAFF.

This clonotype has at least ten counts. DNA of the CDR3: TGTGCCAGCAGGTTCGGAGACGGCGCCTACGAGCAGTACTTC. Its translation: CASRFGDGAYEQYF. The chain uses TRBV3-1 and TRBJ2-7, with unresolved D. Germline V gene data show CDR1 as LGHDT and CDR2 as YNNKEL (reference sequence). The CDR3 is 14 residues long. V lost 6 bases and J lost 2, with 14 bases in between.

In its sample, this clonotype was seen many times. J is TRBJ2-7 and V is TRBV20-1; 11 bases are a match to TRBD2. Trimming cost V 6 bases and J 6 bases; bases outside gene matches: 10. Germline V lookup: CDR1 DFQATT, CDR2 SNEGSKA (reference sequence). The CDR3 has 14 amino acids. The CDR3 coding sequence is TGCAGTGCCACCGGGACTAGCGGCTCTCGCGAGCAGTACTTC. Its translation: CSATGTSGSREQYF.

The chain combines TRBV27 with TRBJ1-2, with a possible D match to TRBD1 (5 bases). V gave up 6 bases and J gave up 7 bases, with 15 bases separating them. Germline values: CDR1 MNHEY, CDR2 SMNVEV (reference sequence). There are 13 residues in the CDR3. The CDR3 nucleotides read TGTGCCAGCAGCCGCGGGGGATCGATTGGCTACACCTTC. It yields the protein CASSRGGSIGYTF.

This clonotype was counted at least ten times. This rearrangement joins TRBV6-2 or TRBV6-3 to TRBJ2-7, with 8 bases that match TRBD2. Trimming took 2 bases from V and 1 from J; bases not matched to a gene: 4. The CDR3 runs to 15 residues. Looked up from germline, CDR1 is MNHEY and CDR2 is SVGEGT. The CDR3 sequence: CASSYGASGSYEQYF. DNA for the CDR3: TGTGCCAGCAGTTACGGGGCTAGCGGGTCCTACGAGCAGTACTTC.

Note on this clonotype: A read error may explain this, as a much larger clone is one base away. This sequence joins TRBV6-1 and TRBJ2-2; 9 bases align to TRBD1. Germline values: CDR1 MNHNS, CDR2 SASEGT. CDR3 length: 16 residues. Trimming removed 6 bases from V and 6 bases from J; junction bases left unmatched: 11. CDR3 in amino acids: CASRGPGQGYPGELFF. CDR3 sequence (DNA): TGTGCCAGCAGAGGCCCGGGACAGGGTTATCCCGGGGAGCTGTTTTTT.

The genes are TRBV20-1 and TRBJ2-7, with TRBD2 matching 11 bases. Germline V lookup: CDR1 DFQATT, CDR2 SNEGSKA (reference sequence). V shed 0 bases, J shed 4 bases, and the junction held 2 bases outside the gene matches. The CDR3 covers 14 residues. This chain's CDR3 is CSARDPSGRYEQYF. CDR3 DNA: TGCAGTGCTAGAGATCCTAGCGGGAGGTACGAGCAGTACTTC.

CDR3 nucleotide sequence: TGTGCCACCAGCAACCGACCGGGACAGGGTGTAGAAAACATTCAGTACTTC. Translation gives CATSNRPGQGVENIQYF. V is TRBV15 and J is TRBJ2-4; 9 nucleotides line up with TRBD1. Per germline, CDR1 LNHNV and CDR2 YYDKDF (reference sequence). The CDR3 has 17 residues. V was pared by 4 bases and J by 5 bases, with 12 bases of the junction left unmatched.

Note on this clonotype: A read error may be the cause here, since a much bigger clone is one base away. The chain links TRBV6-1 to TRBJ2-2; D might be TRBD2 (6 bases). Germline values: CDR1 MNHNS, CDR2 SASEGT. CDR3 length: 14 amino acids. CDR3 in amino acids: CASSMSGIDGGLFF. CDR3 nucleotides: TGTGCCAGCAGTATGTCGGGAATAGACGGGGGGCTGTTTTTT.

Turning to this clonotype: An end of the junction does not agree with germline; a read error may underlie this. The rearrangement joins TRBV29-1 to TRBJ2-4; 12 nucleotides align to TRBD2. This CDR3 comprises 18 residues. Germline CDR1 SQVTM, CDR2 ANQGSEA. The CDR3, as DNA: TGCAGCGTTGAAGATCTACTAGCGGGAGGACTAGCCAAAAACATTCAGCACTTC. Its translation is CSVEDLLAGGLAKNIQHF.

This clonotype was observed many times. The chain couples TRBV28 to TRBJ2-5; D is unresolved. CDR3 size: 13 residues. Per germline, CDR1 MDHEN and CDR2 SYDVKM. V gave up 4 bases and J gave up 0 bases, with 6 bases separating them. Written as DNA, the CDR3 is TGTGCCAGCAGTTACCTTAACCAAGAGACCCAGTACTTC. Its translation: CASSYLNQETQYF.

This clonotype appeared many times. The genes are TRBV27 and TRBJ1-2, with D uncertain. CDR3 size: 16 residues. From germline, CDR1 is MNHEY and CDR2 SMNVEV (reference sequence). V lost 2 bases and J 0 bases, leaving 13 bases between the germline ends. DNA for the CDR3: TGTGCCAGCAGTTTACTGCGGGGAACCTCTAACTATGGCTACACCTTC. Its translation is CASSLLRGTSNYGYTF.

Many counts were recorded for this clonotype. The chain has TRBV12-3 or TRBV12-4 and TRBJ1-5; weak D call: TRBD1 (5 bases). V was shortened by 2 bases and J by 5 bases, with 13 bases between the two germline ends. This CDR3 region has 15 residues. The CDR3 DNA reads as TGTGCCAGCAGTTTATCAGGCAGGGACGATCAGCCCCAGCATTTT. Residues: CASSLSGRDDQPQHF.

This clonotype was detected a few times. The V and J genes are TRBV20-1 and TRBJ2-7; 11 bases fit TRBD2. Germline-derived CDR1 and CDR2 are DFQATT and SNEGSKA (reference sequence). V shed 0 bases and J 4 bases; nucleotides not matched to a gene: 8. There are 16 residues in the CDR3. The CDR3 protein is CSARDTSGSTRYEQYF. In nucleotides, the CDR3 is TGCAGTGCTAGAGACACTAGCGGGAGCACCAGGTACGAGCAGTACTTC.

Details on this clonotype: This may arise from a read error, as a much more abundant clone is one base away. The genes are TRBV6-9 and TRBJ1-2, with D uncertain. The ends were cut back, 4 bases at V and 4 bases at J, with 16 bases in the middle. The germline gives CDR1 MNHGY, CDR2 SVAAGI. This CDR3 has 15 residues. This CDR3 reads CASSFLRSSSYGYTF. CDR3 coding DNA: TGTGCCAGCAGTTTCCTCCGTAGCTCTAGCTATGGCTACACCTTC.

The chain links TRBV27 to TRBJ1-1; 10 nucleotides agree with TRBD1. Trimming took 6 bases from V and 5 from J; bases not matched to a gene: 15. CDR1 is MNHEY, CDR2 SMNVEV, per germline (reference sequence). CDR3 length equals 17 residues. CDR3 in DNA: TGTGCCAGCAGCTCAACCTTCGACAGGGGGCGTGTGACTGAAGCTTTCTTT. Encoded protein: CASSSTFDRGRVTEAFF.

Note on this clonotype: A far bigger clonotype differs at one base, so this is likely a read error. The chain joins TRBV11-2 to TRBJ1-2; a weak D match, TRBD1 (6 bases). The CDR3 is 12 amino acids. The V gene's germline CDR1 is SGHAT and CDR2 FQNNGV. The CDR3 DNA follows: TGTACCAGCAGCCCGGGACAATACGGCTACACCTTC. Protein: CTSSPGQYGYTF.

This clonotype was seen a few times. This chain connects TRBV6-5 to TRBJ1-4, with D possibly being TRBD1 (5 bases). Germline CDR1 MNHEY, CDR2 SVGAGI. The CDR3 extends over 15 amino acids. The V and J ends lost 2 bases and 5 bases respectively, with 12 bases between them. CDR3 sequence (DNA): TGTGCCAGCAGTTACCGGGACTTTTCCAATGAAAAACTGTTTTTT. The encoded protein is CASSYRDFSNEKLFF.

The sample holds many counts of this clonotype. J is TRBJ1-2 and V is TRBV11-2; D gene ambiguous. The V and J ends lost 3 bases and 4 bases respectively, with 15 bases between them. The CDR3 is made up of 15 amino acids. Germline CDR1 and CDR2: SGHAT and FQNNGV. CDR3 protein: CASSLARTPVYGYTF. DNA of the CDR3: TGTGCCAGCAGCTTGGCCAGGACCCCCGTCTATGGCTACACCTTC.

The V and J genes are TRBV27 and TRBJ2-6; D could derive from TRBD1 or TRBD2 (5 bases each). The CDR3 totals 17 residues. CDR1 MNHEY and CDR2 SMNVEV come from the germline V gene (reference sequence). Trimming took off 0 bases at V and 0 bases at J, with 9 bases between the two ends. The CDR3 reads CASSLSGRSSGANVLTF. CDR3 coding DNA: TGTGCCAGCAGTTTATCGGGACGGAGCTCTGGGGCCAACGTCCTGACTTTC.

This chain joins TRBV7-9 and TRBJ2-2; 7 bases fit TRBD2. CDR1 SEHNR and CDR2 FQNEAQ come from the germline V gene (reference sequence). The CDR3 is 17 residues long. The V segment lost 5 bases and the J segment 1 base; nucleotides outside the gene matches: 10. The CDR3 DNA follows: TGTGCCAGCAGCGGGGGGTCAGCTAGCGGGAACACCGGGGAGCTGTTTTTT. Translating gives CASSGGSASGNTGELFF.

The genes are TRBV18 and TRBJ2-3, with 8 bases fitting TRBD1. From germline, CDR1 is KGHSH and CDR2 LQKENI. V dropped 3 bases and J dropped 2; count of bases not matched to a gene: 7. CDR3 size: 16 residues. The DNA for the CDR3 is TGTGCCAGCTCACCCCCCCCGGGACAGGACACAGATACGCAGTATTTT. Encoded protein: CASSPPPGQDTDTQYF.